Listed here are 5 T cell receptor beta chains from one sample, sequenced in a study of blood T cell repertoires in COVID-19. TCRdb keeps only in-frame clones here, not all; method: immunoSEQ multiplex PCR. The data hold some 160,000 clones, with around four fifths observed a single time. Sequenced sample: peripheral blood. Receptor source: a woman of 80 years or more with COVID-19, enrolled during active disease.

The V and J genes are TRBV7-9 and TRBJ2-2; TRBD2 matches 8 bases. CDR3 length: 16 amino acids. With V trimmed by 5 bases and J by 6 bases, 11 bases remained unmatched. Germline assignment: CDR1 SEHNR and CDR2 FQNEAQ (reference sequence). The CDR3 DNA is TGTGCCAGCAGCCGCTGGGTAGCGGGGCCCCCCGGGGAGCTGTTTTTT. Translating it yields CASSRWVAGPPGELFF.

This clone was picked up one time. The V call is TRBV6-5, the J call TRBJ2-7, with D tentatively TRBD1 (5 bases). The V end lost 4 bases, the J end lost 0 bases, and 10 bases lay between the germline ends. The CDR3 covers 14 residues. In germline, CDR1 is MNHEY, CDR2 SVGAGI. Written as DNA, the CDR3 is TGTGCCAGCAGTTTGGACACTACCTCCTACGAGCAGTACTTC. Protein sequence: CASSLDTTSYEQYF.

Here the CDR3 reads CASSLGQGGNEQFF. CDR3 coding DNA: TGTGCCAGCAGCTTAGGTCAAGGGGGAAATGAGCAGTTCTTC. V and J are TRBV7-2 and TRBJ2-1, with D perhaps TRBD1 (6 bases). The V gene's germline CDR1 is SGHTA and CDR2 FQGNSA. The CDR3 extends over 14 amino acids. Trimming cost V 1 base and J 7 bases, with 11 bases left between them.

The chain uses TRBV6-5 and TRBJ2-7; 9 nucleotides match TRBD1. The germline gives CDR1 MNHEY, CDR2 SVGAGI. V was clipped by 8 bases and J by 6 bases; unmatched bases: 8. The CDR3 totals 13 residues. CDR3 sequence reads: CASATGGAGEQYF. The CDR3 nucleotides read TGTGCCAGCGCGACAGGGGGGGCTGGCGAGCAGTACTTC.

This clone was seen a handful of times. The V and J genes are TRBV7-2 and TRBJ1-2, with D possibly matching TRBD1 (5 bases). CDR1 is SGHTA and CDR2 is FQGNSA in the germline V gene. The CDR3 runs to 11 residues. V was pared by 5 bases and J by 13 bases, with 14 bases between. The CDR3 region is CASSRPGLFTF. The DNA for the CDR3 is TGTGCCAGCAGCCGTCCAGGGTTATTCACCTTC.